These 27 T cell receptor beta chains originate from one sample sequenced in a study of Ad26.COV2.S vaccination and SARS-CoV-2 variants. The treatment: some 20 received Ad26.COV2.S at low or high dose, single or two shots; about 5 received placebo; per-sample allocation not given. Sampling happened 63 days after the first vaccine or placebo injection. Data came from immunoSEQ multiplex PCR; TCRdb stores just in-frame clones and leaves some out. The sample includes about 280,000 clones, over 75% seen only once; the top ten take roughly 3.5%. Sequenced material: peripheral blood, taken in a trial of Ad26.COV2.S vaccine versus placebo. These receptors were taken from a person between 18 and 65 years old who received the Ad26.COV2.S COVID-19 vaccine or a placebo.

The chain has TRBV11-2 and TRBJ2-7; D possibly corresponds to TRBD2 (5 bases). V lost 5 bases and J 9 bases, leaving 26 bases between the germline ends. Germline CDR1 and CDR2: SGHAT and FQNNGV. CDR3 size: 16 residues. CDR3 DNA sequence: TGTGCCAGCAGCCAAATAAGGTTACTAGTGTCTGGCGGGCAGTACTTC. It codes for CASSQIRLLVSGGQYF.

This clone was seen only a few times. The rearrangement links TRBV11-3 to TRBJ2-7; D could derive from TRBD1 or TRBD2 (5 bases each). Germline CDR1 SGHNT, CDR2 YENEEA. The CDR3 totals 14 residues. V was trimmed by 1 base and J by 0 bases, leaving 7 bases between them. The CDR3 loop is CASSLGGSSYEQYF. Written as DNA, the CDR3 is TGTGCCAGCAGCTTAGGGGGGAGCTCCTACGAGCAGTACTTC.

J is TRBJ2-7 and V is TRBV7-9; 9 positions match TRBD1. J lost 0 bases, V lost 4 bases, and 7 bases had no gene match. Germline V gene sequence: CDR1 SEHNR, CDR2 FQNEAQ (reference sequence). This CDR3 is 16 amino acids long. In DNA, the CDR3 is TGTGCCAGCAGCTATCCGGGACAGGGAGCCTCCTACGAGCAGTACTTC. It is translated as CASSYPGQGASYEQYF.

The rearrangement links TRBV5-5 to TRBJ2-1; D possibly corresponds to TRBD1 (6 bases). The germline CDR1 and CDR2 sequences are SGHKS and YYEKEE (reference sequence). The V end was cut by 5 bases, the J end by 4 bases, with 16 bases between. This CDR3 contains 15 residues. This CDR3 reads CASSGSDRRYNEQFF. DNA for the CDR3: TGTGCCAGCAGTGGTTCAGACAGGAGATACAATGAGCAGTTCTTC.

The chain couples TRBV7-2 to TRBJ2-1; D is ambiguous. This CDR3 is built from 13 residues. The ends were cut back, 1 base at V and 9 bases at J, with 10 bases in the middle. The V gene's germline CDR1 is SGHTA and CDR2 FQGNSA. In nucleotides, the CDR3 is TGTGCCAGCAGCTTAGTTTTGAGTGGTGAGCAGTTCTTC. Protein: CASSLVLSGEQFF.

V gene TRBV5-1 combines with J gene TRBJ2-2, with 8 bases matching TRBD1. After removal of 0 bases from V and 1 base from J, the junction contained 2 bases not matched to a gene. CDR1 SGHRS and CDR2 YFSETQ come from the germline V gene. The CDR3 is 16 amino acids. The CDR3 DNA is TGCGCCAGCAGCTTGGTTGGACAGGGGAACACCGGGGAGCTGTTTTTT. It is translated as CASSLVGQGNTGELFF.

The J gene is TRBJ2-1, the V gene TRBV5-1; D might be TRBD1 (6 bases). The germline CDR1 and CDR2 sequences are SGHRS and YFSETQ. Deletions cut 0 bases from V and 0 bases from J, with 7 bases between. The CDR3 has 15 residues. Here the CDR3 DNA reads TGCGCCAGCAGCTTGGAACAGGGCTCCTACAATGAGCAGTTCTTC. Encoded protein: CASSLEQGSYNEQFF. The variable domain in full, with the rest retrieved from reference TRBV5-1 and TRBJ2-1, is KAGVTQTPRYLIKTRGQQVTLSCSPISGHRSVSWYQQTPGQGLQFLFEYFSETQRNKGNFPGRFSGRQFSNSRSEMNVSTLELGDSALYLCASSLEQGSYNEQFFGPGTRLTVL.

This chain uses TRBV7-3 with TRBJ2-7; 10 bases fit TRBD1. J lost 2 bases, V lost 5 bases, and 3 bases had no gene match. CDR1 is SGHTA, CDR2 FQGTGA, per germline. The CDR3 consists of 14 residues. CDR3 amino acids: CASSPGQGAYEQYF. CDR3 nucleotides: TGTGCCAGCAGCCCCGGACAGGGGGCCTACGAGCAGTACTTC. The variable domain in full, with the rest retrieved from reference TRBV7-3 and TRBJ2-7, is GAGVSQTPSNKVTEKGKYVELRCDPISGHTALYWYRQSLGQGPEFLIYFQGTGAADDSGLPNDRFFAVRPEGSVSTLKIQRTERGDSAVYLCASSPGQGAYEQYFGPGTRLTVT.

This chain uses TRBV2 with TRBJ2-1; D not certain. The V and J ends lost 6 bases and 3 bases respectively, with 18 bases between them. Germline CDR1 and CDR2: SNHLY and FYNNEI. The CDR3 totals 16 residues. The CDR3 protein is CASRSTRMVYYNEQFF. The DNA of the CDR3 is TGTGCCAGCAGGTCCACACGGATGGTTTACTACAATGAGCAGTTCTTC.

The rearrangement uses TRBV7-2 and TRBJ1-5, with 12 bases aligning to TRBD1. The CDR3 has 13 residues. Germline V lookup: CDR1 SGHTA, CDR2 FQGNSA. V shed 0 bases, J shed 16 bases, and the junction held 4 bases outside the gene matches. The CDR3 region has the DNA TGTGCCAGCAGCTTAGCCGGGACAGGGGGCTTACATTTT. Translated: CASSLAGTGGLHF.

This clone has more than one count but fewer than ten. V gene TRBV7-9 combines with J gene TRBJ2-1, with D perhaps TRBD1 (5 bases). The V gene lost 2 bases and the J gene lost 8 bases, with 13 bases spanning the gap. The CDR3 loop spans 14 amino acids. In germline, CDR1 is SEHNR, CDR2 FQNEAQ (reference sequence). CDR3 coding DNA: TGTGCCAGCAGCTTAAGGACATCCTGGGATGAGCAGTTCTTC. Protein sequence: CASSLRTSWDEQFF.

The chain links TRBV19 to TRBJ1-5; D perhaps matches TRBD1 (5 bases). Germline V CDR1 and CDR2: LNHDA, SQIVND (reference sequence). This CDR3 region has 13 residues. Trimming left V 0 bases short and J 5 bases short, with 5 bases between. CDR3 in DNA: TGTGCCAGTAGTATAGAGGGGGATCAGCCCCAGCATTTT. Its translation is CASSIEGDQPQHF.

This clone appeared once. The genes are TRBV5-5 and TRBJ2-7, with unresolved D. Deletions cut 7 bases from V and 0 bases from J, with 11 bases between. Germline-derived CDR1 and CDR2 are SGHKS and YYEKEE (reference sequence). The length of the CDR3 is 13 residues. The CDR3 protein is CASSSWSSYEQYF. DNA of the CDR3: TGTGCCAGCTCAAGCTGGTCCTCCTACGAGCAGTACTTC. Looking up the rest from reference TRBV5-5 and TRBJ2-7 gives the full variable domain: DAGVTQSPTHLIKTRGQQVTLRCSPISGHKSVSWYQQVLGQGPQFIFQYYEKEERGRGNFPDRFSARQFPNYSSELNVNALLLGDSALYLCASSSWSSYEQYFGPGTRLTVT.

The rearrangement links TRBV6-5 to TRBJ1-4; 10 nucleotides match TRBD1. Per germline, CDR1 MNHEY and CDR2 SVGAGI. Trimming at V came to 8 bases and at J to 5 bases, leaving 8 bases not matched to a gene. The CDR3 consists of 15 residues. This chain's CDR3 is CASWTPTGGNEKLFF. CDR3 coding DNA: TGTGCCAGCTGGACGCCGACAGGGGGCAATGAAAAACTGTTTTTT.

This CDR3 reads CASSQIWDDYNEQFF. DNA of the CDR3: TGCGCCAGCAGCCAAATCTGGGACGACTACAATGAGCAGTTCTTC. This chain joins TRBV4-1 and TRBJ2-1; TRBD1 or TRBD2 may be the D gene (5 bases each). The CDR3 totals 15 residues. CDR1 and CDR2 (germline): MGHRA, YSYEKL. Trimming removed 2 bases at V and 3 bases at J, with 11 bases between.

The chain combines TRBV21-1 with TRBJ2-7. TRBV21-1 corresponds to a pseudogene. CDR3 size: 15 residues. The CDR3 DNA reads TGTGCCAGCAGCAAAGAAATCGGGCAGTCCTACGAGCAGTACTTC. Protein product: CASSKEIGQSYEQYF.

V gene TRBV5-1 combines with J gene TRBJ1-3; D unclear. CDR1 is SGHRS and CDR2 is YFSETQ in the germline V gene. V was cut by 1 base and J by 0 bases, with 5 bases left in between. The CDR3 is 14 residues long. CDR3 in amino acids: CASSLTNSGNTIYF. Written as DNA, the CDR3 is TGCGCCAGCAGCTTGACAAACTCTGGAAACACCATATATTTT.

The CDR3 sequence: CASSDWPNQPQHF. The CDR3 nucleotides are TGTGCCAGCAGTGATTGGCCGAATCAGCCCCAGCATTTT. The V and J genes are TRBV6-4 and TRBJ1-5; D is unresolved. Germline loops: CDR1 MRHNA, CDR2 SNTAGT. Between the trimmed V and J ends, which lost 3 bases and 4 bases, there was a span of 7 bases. This CDR3 spans 13 amino acids.

The V gene is TRBV5-1, the J gene TRBJ1-2; D possibly corresponds to TRBD1 (5 bases). This CDR3 comprises 14 residues. In germline, CDR1 is SGHRS, CDR2 YFSETQ. Trimming stripped 0 bases from V and 6 bases from J, with 12 bases between. The CDR3 reads CASSLARVIDGYTF. CDR3 in DNA: TGCGCCAGCAGCTTGGCCAGGGTCATCGATGGCTACACCTTC.

This chain links TRBV5-1 with TRBJ1-2; tentative D call: TRBD1 (5 bases). Germline CDR1 reads SGHRS; CDR2 reads YFSETQ. This CDR3 spans 13 amino acids. The V end lost 0 bases, the J end lost 4 bases, and 7 bases lay between the germline ends. CDR3 in amino acids: CASSLGDGYGYTF. The CDR3 DNA is TGCGCCAGCAGCTTGGGGGACGGCTATGGCTACACCTTC. Together with reference TRBV5-1 and TRBJ1-2, the CDR3 gives the full variable domain: KAGVTQTPRYLIKTRGQQVTLSCSPISGHRSVSWYQQTPGQGLQFLFEYFSETQRNKGNFPGRFSGRQFSNSRSEMNVSTLELGDSALYLCASSLGDGYGYTFGSGTRLTVV.

This chain links TRBV6-5 with TRBJ1-1; D is perhaps TRBD1 (6 bases). This CDR3 is 13 amino acids long. CDR1 and CDR2 from the germline V gene are MNHEY and SVGAGI. Trimming pared 2 bases from V and 4 bases from J, leaving 8 bases between. The CDR3 DNA sequence: TGTGCCAGCAGTTACCAGGGGAGCACTGAAGCTTTCTTT. This translates into CASSYQGSTEAFF.

This chain joins TRBV6-1 and TRBJ2-2; no clear D gene. V was clipped by 0 bases and J by 5 bases, with 7 bases between them. The CDR3 extends over 14 amino acids. The germline gives CDR1 MNHNS, CDR2 SASEGT. CDR3 DNA: TGTGCCAGCAGTGAAGCGCTGGGGACCGGGGAGCTGTTTTTT. Amino acid sequence: CASSEALGTGELFF.

The gene calls are TRBV12-3 or TRBV12-4 and TRBJ2-2; no clear D. The CDR3 has 12 amino acids. V dropped 5 bases and J dropped 5 bases, with 6 bases sitting between them. This chain's CDR3 is CASSPSTGELFF. CDR3 coding DNA: TGTGCCAGCAGTCCTAGTACCGGGGAGCTGTTTTTT.

V is TRBV9 and J is TRBJ2-7; D might be TRBD1 (7 bases). Germline assignment: CDR1 SGDLS and CDR2 YYNGEE. V gave up 0 bases and J gave up 2 bases, with 15 bases separating them. The CDR3 sequence is 16 residues long. CDR3 sequence: CASSVEGSGGTYEQYF. CDR3 bases: TGTGCCAGCAGCGTAGAGGGGTCAGGGGGGACCTACGAGCAGTACTTC.

DNA for the CDR3: TGTGCCAGCACCCAGGGGGGGCAGAACGACGGCGAGCAGTACTTC. This gives the protein CASTQGGQNDGEQYF. V gene TRBV2 combines with J gene TRBJ2-7; D tentatively fits TRBD1 or TRBD2 (7 bases each). Germline CDR1 SNHLY, CDR2 FYNNEI. The CDR3 runs 15 residues. The ends were cut back, 7 bases at V and 6 bases at J, with 22 bases in the middle.

V is TRBV19 and J is TRBJ2-3; TRBD2 aligns across 13 bases. The V gene end was trimmed by 3 bases and the J gene end by 4 bases; junction bases not matched to a gene: 7. In germline, CDR1 is LNHDA, CDR2 SQIVND (reference sequence). CDR3 length: 17 residues. CDR3 loop: CASSIGTSGNGADTQYF. CDR3 nucleotide sequence: TGTGCCAGTAGTATCGGGACTAGCGGGAATGGGGCAGATACGCAGTATTTT.

The V call is TRBV3-1 (or the pseudogene TRBV3-2), the J call TRBJ1-2, with TRBD1 matching over 7 bases. V dropped 3 bases and J dropped 3; count of bases not matched to a gene: 4. Germline V gene sequence: CDR1 LGHDT, CDR2 YNNKEL (reference sequence). The CDR3 has 14 amino acids. CDR3 DNA sequence: TGTGCCAGCAGCCAGCGACAGGGACACTATGGCTACACCTTC. As protein: CASSQRQGHYGYTF.